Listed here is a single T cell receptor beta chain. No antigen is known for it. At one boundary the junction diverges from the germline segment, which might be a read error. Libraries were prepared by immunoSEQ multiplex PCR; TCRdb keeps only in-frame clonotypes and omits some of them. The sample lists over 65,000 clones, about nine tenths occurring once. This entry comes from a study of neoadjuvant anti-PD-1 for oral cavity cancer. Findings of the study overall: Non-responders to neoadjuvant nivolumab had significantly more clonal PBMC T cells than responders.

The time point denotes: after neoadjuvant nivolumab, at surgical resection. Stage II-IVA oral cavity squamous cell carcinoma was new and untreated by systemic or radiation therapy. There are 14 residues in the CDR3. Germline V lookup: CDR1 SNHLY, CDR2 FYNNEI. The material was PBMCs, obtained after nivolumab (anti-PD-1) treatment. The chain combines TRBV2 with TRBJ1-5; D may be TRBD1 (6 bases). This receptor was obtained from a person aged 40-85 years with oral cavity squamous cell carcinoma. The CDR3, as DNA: TGTGCCAGCACTGAAAGGGGGATGTTGCAGCCCCAGCATTTT. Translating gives CASTERGMLQPQHF.